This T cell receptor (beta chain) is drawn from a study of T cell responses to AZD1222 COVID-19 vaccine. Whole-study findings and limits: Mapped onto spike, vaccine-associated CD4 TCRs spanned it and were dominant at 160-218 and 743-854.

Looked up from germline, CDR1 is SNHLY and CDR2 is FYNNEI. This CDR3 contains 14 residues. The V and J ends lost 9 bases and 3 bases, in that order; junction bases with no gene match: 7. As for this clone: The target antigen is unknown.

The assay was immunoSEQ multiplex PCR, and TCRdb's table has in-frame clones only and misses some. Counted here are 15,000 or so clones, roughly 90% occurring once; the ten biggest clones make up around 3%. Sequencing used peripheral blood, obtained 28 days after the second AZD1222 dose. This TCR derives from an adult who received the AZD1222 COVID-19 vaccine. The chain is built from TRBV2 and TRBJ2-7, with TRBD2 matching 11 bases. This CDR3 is CASQIGTSGYEQYF. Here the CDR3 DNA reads TGTGCCAGTCAAATCGGGACTAGCGGCTACGAGCAGTACTTC. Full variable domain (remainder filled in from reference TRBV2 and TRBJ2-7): EPEVTQTPSHQVTQMGQEVILRCVPISNHLYFYWYRQILGQKVEFLVSFYNNEISEKSEIFDDQFSVERPDGSNFTLKIRSTKLEDSAMYFCASQIGTSGYEQYFGPGTRLTVT.